These 20 T cell receptor beta chains originate from one sample sequenced in a study of CD8 T cells in ankylosing spondylitis. One entry per CDR3 protein results from TCRdb running MiXCR on the 5' RACE reads. Here the sample spans just over 300,000 distinct CDR3 sequences, around 21% being singletons. Sequencing was performed on blood, either unsorted or a sorted T cell fraction (not recorded which). The receptors shown here come from a female donor with ankylosing spondylitis or in good health (not recorded which).

This clonotype was recorded many times. The chain is built from TRBV5-1 and TRBJ2-7; D gene uncertain. The CDR3 contains 12 residues. Trimming cost V 4 bases and J 1 base, with 6 bases left between them. Germline V gene sequence: CDR1 SGHRS, CDR2 YFSETQ. The CDR3 reads CASSNRSYEQYF. CDR3 DNA: TGCGCCAGCAGCAACAGATCCTACGAGCAGTACTTC.

This clonotype was picked up a small number of times. J is TRBJ1-5 and V is TRBV4-3; D gene uncertain. Trimming left V 1 base short and J 4 bases short, with 8 bases between. Germline V CDR1 and CDR2: LGHNA, YSLEER. This CDR3 region has 14 residues. The CDR3: CASSQVAGNQPQHF. CDR3 sequence (DNA): TGCGCCAGCAGCCAAGTGGCGGGGAATCAGCCCCAGCATTTT.

This clonotype showed up many times. The V call is TRBV20-1, the J call TRBJ2-5, with D unclear. Germline V gives CDR1 DFQATT, CDR2 SNEGSKA (reference sequence). V shed 6 bases and J shed 2 bases, with 4 bases lying between them. This CDR3 spans 10 amino acids. The CDR3 protein is CSAAQETQYF. The CDR3 bases are TGCAGTGCCGCACAAGAGACCCAGTACTTC.

The J gene is TRBJ2-7, the V gene TRBV20-1; D is possibly TRBD1 or TRBD2 (5 bases each). V was pared by 3 bases and J by 3 bases, with 12 bases between. Germline lookup yields CDR1 DFQATT and CDR2 SNEGSKA (reference sequence). This CDR3 is built from 13 residues. The CDR3 spells CSASLGRDYEQYF. DNA for the CDR3: TGCAGTGCTAGCCTGGGACGAGACTACGAGCAGTACTTC.

This clonotype came up many times. The rearrangement links TRBV4-3 to TRBJ2-1; 8 positions match TRBD2. V was clipped by 0 bases and J by 10 bases; unmatched bases: 14. CDR1 LGHNA and CDR2 YSLEER come from the germline V gene. The CDR3 spans 17 residues. CDR3 sequence (DNA): TGCGCCAGCAGCCAAGATCTTGGGAGCGGGAGTGTGGGCGAGCAGTTCTTC. It yields the protein CASSQDLGSGSVGEQFF.

This chain uses TRBV27 with TRBJ1-6; a possible D gene is TRBD1 (6 bases). Trimming stripped 8 bases from V and 2 bases from J, with 19 bases between. The germline CDR1 and CDR2 sequences are MNHEY and SMNVEV (reference sequence). CDR3 length: 17 residues. This CDR3 reads CASGSTRGIAYNSPLHF. The CDR3 region has the DNA TGTGCCAGCGGGTCGACCAGGGGCATTGCCTATAATTCACCCCTCCACTTT.

The chain joins TRBV10-3 to TRBJ1-1; 7 bases align to TRBD1. The CDR3 extends over 14 amino acids. Trimming removed 6 bases from V and 3 bases from J; junction bases left unmatched: 7. The germline V gene has CDR1 ENHRY and CDR2 SYGVKD. This chain's CDR3 is CAIRDRVRDTEAFF. For the CDR3, the DNA is TGTGCCATCAGAGACAGGGTTAGGGACACTGAAGCTTTCTTT.

In its sample, this clonotype was seen a few times. The chain couples TRBV18 to TRBJ1-4; D is ambiguous. V lost 3 bases to trimming and J lost 4 bases, with 9 bases between them. The CDR3 length is 14 residues. CDR1 is KGHSH and CDR2 is LQKENI in the germline V gene. CDR3 in DNA: TGTGCCAGCTCACCCTCCGGAGTTAATGAAAAACTGTTTTTT. Protein product: CASSPSGVNEKLFF.

The V gene is TRBV6-2 or TRBV6-3, the J gene TRBJ2-7; perhaps TRBD2 as D (6 bases). This CDR3 has 13 amino acids. CDR1 and CDR2 from the germline V gene are MNHEY and SVGEGT. Trimming took 6 bases from V and 3 from J, leaving 12 bases between them. The DNA for the CDR3 is TGTGCCAGCAGCCGCGGGGCCTACTACGAGCAGTACTTC. The encoded protein is CASSRGAYYEQYF.

This clonotype was counted many times. The chain employs TRBV20-1 and TRBJ2-1; D call uncertain. The CDR3 has 14 residues. Trimming removed 5 bases from V and 1 base from J, with 12 bases in between. Germline V gene sequence: CDR1 DFQATT, CDR2 SNEGSKA (reference sequence). Here the CDR3 DNA reads TGCAGTGCTTCCCGCGGAGCGTCCTACAATGAGCAGTTCTTC. Translating gives CSASRGASYNEQFF.

Written as DNA, the CDR3 is TGTGCCAGCAGCTTGAAGGTAGGGCACGAGCAGTACTTC. Amino acids: CASSLKVGHEQYF. This chain uses TRBV5-5 with TRBJ2-7; the D is unclear. The germline CDR1 and CDR2 sequences are SGHKS and YYEKEE (reference sequence). CDR3 length: 13 amino acids. V was pared by 1 base and J by 5 bases, with 10 bases between. Drawing the rest from reference TRBV5-5 and TRBJ2-7, the complete variable domain is DAGVTQSPTHLIKTRGQQVTLRCSPISGHKSVSWYQQVLGQGPQFIFQYYEKEERGRGNFPDRFSARQFPNYSSELNVNALLLGDSALYLCASSLKVGHEQYFGPGTRLTVT.

The chain links TRBV4-3 to TRBJ1-5, with D tentatively TRBD1 (6 bases). Trimming took 0 bases from V and 5 from J, leaving 11 bases between them. CDR1 is LGHNA and CDR2 is YSLEER in the germline V gene. This CDR3 region has 15 residues. The CDR3 protein is CASSQDQQGDQPQHF. The CDR3 DNA is TGCGCCAGCAGCCAAGATCAACAGGGAGATCAGCCCCAGCATTTT.

The chain couples TRBV15 to TRBJ2-6; unclear D gene. Trimming pared 0 bases from V and 0 bases from J, leaving 6 bases between. The CDR3 covers 16 residues. Germline CDR1 LNHNV, CDR2 YYDKDF (reference sequence). CDR3: CATSRDYSSGANVLTF. The CDR3 DNA reads TGTGCCACCAGCAGAGATTACAGCTCTGGGGCCAACGTCCTGACTTTC.

V usage is TRBV7-2 and J usage is TRBJ2-5, with D possibly being TRBD1 or TRBD2 (5 bases each). The germline V gene has CDR1 SGHTA and CDR2 FQGNSA. Trimming took off 4 bases at V and 4 bases at J, with 16 bases between the two ends. This CDR3 is 15 amino acids long. The CDR3 DNA follows: TGTGCCAGCAGCTCCTCGTCTTATGGGGGAGAGACCCAGTACTTC. Its translation is CASSSSSYGGETQYF.

The rearrangement joins TRBV9 to TRBJ1-2; D may be TRBD1 (6 bases). Germline assignment: CDR1 SGDLS and CDR2 YYNGEE. The CDR3 totals 13 residues. V shed 0 bases and J shed 8 bases, with 11 bases lying between them. CDR3 protein: CASSVGQGYGYTF. In DNA, the CDR3 is TGTGCCAGCAGCGTAGGGCAGGGGTACGGCTACACCTTC.

J is TRBJ1-2 and V is TRBV2; D is possibly TRBD1 (5 bases). This CDR3 is 13 amino acids long. Germline CDR1 and CDR2: SNHLY and FYNNEI. V was cut by 7 bases and J by 4 bases, with 13 bases left in between. CDR3 nucleotides: TGTGCCAGCACCCCGACAGTTCTCTATGGCTACACCTTC. Its protein product is CASTPTVLYGYTF. The full variable domain, completed using reference TRBV2 and TRBJ1-2, is EPEVTQTPSHQVTQMGQEVILRCVPISNHLYFYWYRQILGQKVEFLVSFYNNEISEKSEIFDDQFSVERPDGSNFTLKIRSTKLEDSAMYFCASTPTVLYGYTFGSGTRLTVV.

The J gene is TRBJ1-1, the V gene TRBV6-1; 7 bases are shared with TRBD1. The trim removed 3 bases at V and 5 bases at J, leaving 3 bases unmatched. The CDR3 sequence is 13 residues long. Per the germline V gene, CDR1 is MNHNS and CDR2 is SASEGT. The CDR3, as DNA: TGTGCCAGCAGTGACAGGGGGAGGACTGAAGCTTTCTTT. Translated: CASSDRGRTEAFF.

There are many counts of this clonotype. V usage is TRBV29-1 and J usage is TRBJ2-5; no clear D. The CDR3 loop spans 14 amino acids. V gave up 5 bases and J gave up 5 bases, with 18 bases separating them. Germline CDR1 SQVTM, CDR2 ANQGSEA. The CDR3 protein is CSVYGGLGPETQYF. The CDR3 region has the DNA TGCAGCGTTTATGGTGGGCTCGGGCCGGAGACCCAGTACTTC.

This clonotype was counted at least ten times. The CDR3 DNA reads TGCGCCAGCAGCTTTGGGGGAGTCACAGATACGCAGTATTTT. It specifies CASSFGGVTDTQYF. J is TRBJ2-3 and V is TRBV5-1, with D perhaps TRBD1 or TRBD2 (5 bases each). CDR3 length: 14 residues. V lost 2 bases and J lost 2, with 9 bases in between. CDR1 and CDR2 from the germline V gene are SGHRS and YFSETQ.

Only a few counts were recorded for this clonotype. The chain uses TRBV2 and TRBJ2-2, with 7 bases aligning to TRBD1. The V segment lost 11 bases and the J segment 6 bases; nucleotides outside the gene matches: 12. The CDR3 totals 14 residues. Germline CDR1 SNHLY, CDR2 FYNNEI. CDR3 in amino acids: CAGTTGEWAGELFF. The CDR3 DNA follows: TGTGCCGGGACCACAGGGGAATGGGCCGGGGAGCTGTTTTTT. The variable domain in full, completed from reference TRBV2 and TRBJ2-2, reads EPEVTQTPSHQVTQMGQEVILRCVPISNHLYFYWYRQILGQKVEFLVSFYNNEISEKSEIFDDQFSVERPDGSNFTLKIRSTKLEDSAMYFCAGTTGEWAGELFFGEGSRLTVL.